The TCR beta chain described here comes from a study of T cells in Graves' hyperthyroidism and ophthalmopathy. The TCR beta CDR3 regions underwent amplification using RNA transcripts as the source. A set of HTBI primers served as the primers for a first-round RT-PCR of the TCR CDR3. TCRdb re-called the multiplex PCR reads with MiXCR, one entry per CDR3 protein. The data show approximately 610,000 distinct CDR3 sequences, with roughly 14% seen just once and about 4% held by the top ten. Study results and caveats: With a median lead of about six months before onset, the model predicted ophthalmopathy.

The CDR3 runs to 15 residues. Trimming took 7 bases from V and 5 from J; bases not matched to a gene: 11. Germline V CDR1 and CDR2: ENHRY, SYGVKD. This clonotype came up many times. Its cognate antigen is unknown. Uncontrolled infection, other autoimmune disease, pregnancy or lactation disqualified patients from enrolment. Diagnoses used clinical symptoms, serum thyroxine and TRAb, thyroid ultrasound and orbital computed tomography. Each 10 ml fresh peripheral blood draw supplied the PBMCs. The material sequenced was blood. The chain couples TRBV10-3 to TRBJ2-7; 10 bases agree with TRBD2. The TCR originated in a woman in her thirties or forties with Graves' ophthalmopathy. Here the CDR3 reads CAIKIGLAALDEQYF. For the CDR3, the DNA is TGTGCCATCAAAATTGGACTAGCGGCTCTCGACGAGCAGTACTTC.